Reported below is one T cell receptor beta chain. Its antigen remains unknown. This sample was taken from a study of blood T cells in healthy people across ages. Study-wide findings and caveats: A roughly linear fall in TCR beta diversity per million T cells was seen with increasing age.

Per the germline V gene, CDR1 is DFQATT and CDR2 is SNEGSKA (reference sequence). The CDR3 consists of 17 residues. V shed 5 bases and J 0 bases; nucleotides not matched to a gene: 12. It was with a sample-barcoded 5' primer and a J-beta primer mix that a second PCR of roughly 6 to 11 cycles was run. TCRdb ran MiXCR on the 5' RACE reads and lists one entry per CDR3 protein. The sample yields fewer than 900,000 distinct CDR3 sequences, about 36% seen once. The sequence was obtained from a man aged 18 to 30 in good health. The chain employs TRBV20-1 and TRBJ1-5, with 8 positions matching TRBD1. Sequencing was performed on blood. This CDR3 reads CSAPWTGRLISNQPQHF. As DNA, the CDR3 is TGCAGTGCTCCCTGGACAGGGCGCCTTATTAGCAATCAGCCCCAGCATTTT.